This T cell receptor beta chain was retrieved from a study of shared clonotypes between healthy human individuals. Only Caucasian adults living in Nashville, Tennessee made up the donor group. Study outcomes and limitations: Depth of sequencing was expected to influence donor clonotype sharing. Larger richness was generally estimated for naive than memory subsets.

With regard to this clone: The antigen remains undetermined.

Sorted-subset replicate PCR reactions contained roughly 200 ng DNA, corresponding to some 30,000 T cell genomes. Produced via immunoSEQ multiplex PCR; TCRdb's table is partial and in-frame only. This sample has a few million clones, with 90% to 95% found just once. The source of this sequence is a man aged 18-30 years in good health. Some clones in this sample may be carry-over from other donors' samples. Source material: naive CD4+ T cells from PBMCs. Subset specified: CD45RA+ positively selected.

CDR3 amino acids: CAWTVGGVADTQYF. The CDR3 coding sequence is TGTGCCTGGACCGTCGGGGGGGTTGCAGATACGCAGTATTTT. The chain links TRBV30 to TRBJ2-3, with TRBD2 matching over 8 bases. The V gene's germline CDR1 is GTSNPN and CDR2 SVGIG (reference sequence). This CDR3 is built from 14 residues. J gave up 4 bases and V 4 bases, and 7 bases lay outside the gene matches.